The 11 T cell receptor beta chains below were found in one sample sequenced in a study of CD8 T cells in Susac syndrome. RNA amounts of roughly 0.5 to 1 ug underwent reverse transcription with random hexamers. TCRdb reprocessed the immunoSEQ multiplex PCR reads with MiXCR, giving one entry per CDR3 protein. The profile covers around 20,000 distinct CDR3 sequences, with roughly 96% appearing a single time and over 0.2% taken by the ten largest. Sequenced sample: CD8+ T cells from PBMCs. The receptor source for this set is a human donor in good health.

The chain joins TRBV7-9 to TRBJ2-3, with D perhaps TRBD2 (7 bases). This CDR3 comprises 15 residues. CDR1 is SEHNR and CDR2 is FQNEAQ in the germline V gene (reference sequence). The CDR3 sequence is CAWSGTPTRGDTQYF. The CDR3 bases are TGTGCGTGGAGCGGGACACCTACACGGGGAGATACGCAGTATTTT.

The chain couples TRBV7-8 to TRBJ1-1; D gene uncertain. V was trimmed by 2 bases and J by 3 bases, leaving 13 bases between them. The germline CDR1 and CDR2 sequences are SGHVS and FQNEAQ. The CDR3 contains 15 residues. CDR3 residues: CASSLITLAHTEAFF. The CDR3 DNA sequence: TGTGCCAGCAGCTTAATAACCTTAGCCCACACTGAAGCTTTCTTT.

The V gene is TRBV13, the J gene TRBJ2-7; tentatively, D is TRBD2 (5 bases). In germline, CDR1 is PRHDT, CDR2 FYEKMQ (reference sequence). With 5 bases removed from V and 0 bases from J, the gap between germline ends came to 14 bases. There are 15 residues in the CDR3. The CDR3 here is CASSLHVEGSYEQYF. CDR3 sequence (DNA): TGTGCCAGCAGCCTCCACGTAGAGGGCTCCTACGAGCAGTACTTC.

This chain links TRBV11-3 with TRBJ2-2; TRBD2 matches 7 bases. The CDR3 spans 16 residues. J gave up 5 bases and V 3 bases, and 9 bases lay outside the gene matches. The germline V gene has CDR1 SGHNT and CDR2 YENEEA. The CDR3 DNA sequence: TGTGCCAGCAGCTTTTTAAGCGGGGAGGAGACCGGGGAGCTGTTTTTT. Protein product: CASSFLSGEETGELFF.

The CDR3 DNA is TGCGCCAGCAGCCAAGATCCCGACAGGACGGGCAGCGAGACCCAGTACTTC. This sequence encodes CASSQDPDRTGSETQYF. This chain links TRBV4-3 with TRBJ2-5; D is perhaps TRBD1 (6 bases). Germline V gives CDR1 LGHNA, CDR2 YSLEER. V lost 0 bases and J lost 5, with 19 bases in between. CDR3 length: 17 residues.

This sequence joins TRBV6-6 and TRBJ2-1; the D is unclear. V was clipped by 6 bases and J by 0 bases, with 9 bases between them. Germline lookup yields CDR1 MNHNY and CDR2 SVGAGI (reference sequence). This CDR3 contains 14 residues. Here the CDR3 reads CASSRWDSYNEQFF. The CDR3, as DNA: TGTGCCAGCAGCCGTTGGGACTCCTACAATGAGCAGTTCTTC.

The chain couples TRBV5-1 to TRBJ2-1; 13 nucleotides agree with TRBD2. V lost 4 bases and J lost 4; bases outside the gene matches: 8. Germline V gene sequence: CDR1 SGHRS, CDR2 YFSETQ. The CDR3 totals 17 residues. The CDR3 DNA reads TGCGCCAGCAGCCTCGGGACTAGCGGGACATATTACAATGAGCAGTTCTTC. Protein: CASSLGTSGTYYNEQFF. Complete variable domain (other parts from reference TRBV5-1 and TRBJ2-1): KAGVTQTPRYLIKTRGQQVTLSCSPISGHRSVSWYQQTPGQGLQFLFEYFSETQRNKGNFPGRFSGRQFSNSRSEMNVSTLELGDSALYLCASSLGTSGTYYNEQFFGPGTRLTVL.

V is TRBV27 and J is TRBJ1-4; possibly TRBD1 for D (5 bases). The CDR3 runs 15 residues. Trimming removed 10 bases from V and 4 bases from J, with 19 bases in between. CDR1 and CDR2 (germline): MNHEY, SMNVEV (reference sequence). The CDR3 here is CATSDEGTDNEKLFF. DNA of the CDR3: TGTGCCACTTCGGACGAAGGGACGGATAATGAAAAACTGTTTTTT.

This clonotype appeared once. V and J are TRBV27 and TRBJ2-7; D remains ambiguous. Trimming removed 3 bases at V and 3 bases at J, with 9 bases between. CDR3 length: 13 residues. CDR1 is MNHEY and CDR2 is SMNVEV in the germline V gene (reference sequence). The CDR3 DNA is TGTGCCAGCAGTTTTTCCCCCGTCTACGAGCAGTACTTC. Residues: CASSFSPVYEQYF.

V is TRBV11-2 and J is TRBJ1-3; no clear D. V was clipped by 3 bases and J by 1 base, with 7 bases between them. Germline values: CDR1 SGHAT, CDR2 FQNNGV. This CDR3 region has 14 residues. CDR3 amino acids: CASSFVGSGNTIYF. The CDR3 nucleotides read TGTGCCAGCAGCTTCGTAGGTTCTGGAAACACCATATATTTT.

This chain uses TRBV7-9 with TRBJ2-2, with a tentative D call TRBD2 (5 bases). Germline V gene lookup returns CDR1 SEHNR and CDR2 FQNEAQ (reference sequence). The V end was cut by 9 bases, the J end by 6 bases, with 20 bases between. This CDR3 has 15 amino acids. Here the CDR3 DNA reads TGTGCCAGAGGCGGGCCCACACAAACGGCCGGGGAGCTGTTTTTT. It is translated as CARGGPTQTAGELFF.